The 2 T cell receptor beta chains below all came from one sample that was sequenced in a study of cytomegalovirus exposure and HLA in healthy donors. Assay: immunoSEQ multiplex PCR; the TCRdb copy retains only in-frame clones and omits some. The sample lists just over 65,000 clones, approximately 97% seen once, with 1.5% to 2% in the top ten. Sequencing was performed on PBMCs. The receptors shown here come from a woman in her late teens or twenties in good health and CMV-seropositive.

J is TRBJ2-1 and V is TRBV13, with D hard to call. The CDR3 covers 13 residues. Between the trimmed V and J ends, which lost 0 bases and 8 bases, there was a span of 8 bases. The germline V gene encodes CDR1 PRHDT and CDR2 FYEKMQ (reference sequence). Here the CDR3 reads CASSLGRVYEQFF. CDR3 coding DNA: TGTGCCAGCAGCTTAGGCCGGGTCTATGAGCAGTTCTTC.

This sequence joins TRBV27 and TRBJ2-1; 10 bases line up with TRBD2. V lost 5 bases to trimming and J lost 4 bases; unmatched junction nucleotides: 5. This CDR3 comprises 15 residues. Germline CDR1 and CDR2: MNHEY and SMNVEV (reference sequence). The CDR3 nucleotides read TGTGCCAGCAGTAGGACTAGCGGTGGGTACAATGAGCAGTTCTTC. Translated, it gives CASSRTSGGYNEQFF.